This T cell receptor (beta chain) was captured in a study of blood T cells in healthy people across ages. Background on the study: About one barcoded beta molecule per two T cells was captured by template switching. Study-wide points: Unknown CMV status may confound age-related changes in expanded clones.

On this clonotype itself: Its antigen is as yet unknown.

Germline CDR1 DFQATT, CDR2 SNEGSKA (reference sequence). This CDR3 spans 15 amino acids. J gave up 5 bases and V 4 bases, and 4 bases lay outside the gene matches. It was with a sample-barcoded 5' primer and a J-beta primer mix that a second PCR of about 6 to 12 cycles was run. TCRdb reprocessed the 5' RACE reads via MiXCR and lists one record per CDR3 protein. Of some 730,000 distinct CDR3 sequences listed, around a fifth were seen once; the top ten hold 22%. The sequence was collected from a man between 65 and 80 years old in good health. Sequencing was performed on blood. The V call is TRBV20-1, the J call TRBJ2-4; 14 bases align to TRBD2. The CDR3 coding sequence is TGCAGTGCTACCCGACTAGCGGGAGGGGAAAACATTCAGTACTTC. Translating gives CSATRLAGGENIQYF.